This T cell receptor beta chain was retrieved from a study of shared clonotypes between healthy human individuals. Measured with immunoSEQ multiplex PCR; TCRdb has only the in-frame clones, and not every one. The profile shows roughly 850,000 clones, about 96% of them singletons. CDR3 length: 15 amino acids. The ends were cut back, 0 bases at V and 6 bases at J, with 15 bases in the middle. Germline assignment: CDR1 LNHDA and CDR2 SQIVND (reference sequence). Naive CD8 isolation took CD45RO-negative cells positively selected for CCR7 and excluded terminally differentiated effector memory CD45RA+ cells.

Sample: naive CD8+ T cells sorted from blood. The V gene is TRBV19, the J gene TRBJ2-7, with a weak D call TRBD2 (5 bases). The source of this sequence is a man aged 25-40 years in good health. CDR3 sequence (DNA): TGTGCCAGTAGTATAGACGGCGGGCAGGTGCGCGAGCAGTACTTC. It specifies CASSIDGGQVREQYF.